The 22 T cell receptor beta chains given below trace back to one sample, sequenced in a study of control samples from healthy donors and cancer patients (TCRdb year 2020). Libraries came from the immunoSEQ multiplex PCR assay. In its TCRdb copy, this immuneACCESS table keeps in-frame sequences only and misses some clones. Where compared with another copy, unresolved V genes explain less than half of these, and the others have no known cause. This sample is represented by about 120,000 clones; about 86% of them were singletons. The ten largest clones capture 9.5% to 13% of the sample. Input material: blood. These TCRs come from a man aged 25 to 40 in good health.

The CDR3 DNA follows: TGTGCCAGCAGTTACGGGACAGTTAATGAAAAACTGTTTTTT. Translation gives CASSYGTVNEKLFF. The gene calls are TRBV6-5 and TRBJ1-4, with 7 bases identical to TRBD1. V was clipped by 2 bases and J by 4 bases; unmatched bases: 1. Per germline, CDR1 MNHEY and CDR2 SVGAGI. The CDR3 is 14 amino acids.

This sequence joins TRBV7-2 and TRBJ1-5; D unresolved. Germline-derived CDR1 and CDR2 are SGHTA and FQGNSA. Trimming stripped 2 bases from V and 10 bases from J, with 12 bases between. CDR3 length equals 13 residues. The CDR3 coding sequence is TGTGCCAGCAGCTTAAAAGAAGGAGGCCCCCAGCATTTT. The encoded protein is CASSLKEGGPQHF.

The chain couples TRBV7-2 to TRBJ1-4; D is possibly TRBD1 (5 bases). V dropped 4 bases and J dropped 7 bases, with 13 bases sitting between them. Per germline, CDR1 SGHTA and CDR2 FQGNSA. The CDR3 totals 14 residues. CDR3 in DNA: TGTGCCAGCAGCTCCGAGGAGGGGCCTGAAAAACTGTTTTTT. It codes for CASSSEEGPEKLFF.

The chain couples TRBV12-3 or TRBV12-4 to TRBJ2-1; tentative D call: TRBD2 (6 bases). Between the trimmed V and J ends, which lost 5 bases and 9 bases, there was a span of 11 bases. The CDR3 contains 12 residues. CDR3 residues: CASSTRELEQFF. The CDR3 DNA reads TGTGCCAGCAGTACACGGGAGCTTGAGCAGTTCTTC.

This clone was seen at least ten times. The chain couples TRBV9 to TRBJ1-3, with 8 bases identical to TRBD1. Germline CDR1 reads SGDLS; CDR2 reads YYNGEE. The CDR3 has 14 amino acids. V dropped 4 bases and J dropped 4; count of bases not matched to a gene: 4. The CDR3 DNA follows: TGTGCCAGCAGCACCCGGGACAGGGGAAACACCATATATTTT. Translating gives CASSTRDRGNTIYF.

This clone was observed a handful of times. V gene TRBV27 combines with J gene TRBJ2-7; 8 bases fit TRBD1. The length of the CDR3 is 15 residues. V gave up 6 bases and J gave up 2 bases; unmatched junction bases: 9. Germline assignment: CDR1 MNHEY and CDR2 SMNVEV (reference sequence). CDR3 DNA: TGTGCCAGCAGAACCGGGACAGGCGGGGCCTACGAGCAGTACTTC. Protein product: CASRTGTGGAYEQYF.

The CDR3 DNA is TGCGCCAGCAGTGAGAGGAGCTGGGGGCAGTACTTC. Protein sequence: CASSERSWGQYF. The chain is built from TRBV10-2 and TRBJ2-5; tentatively, D is TRBD1 or TRBD2 (5 bases each). Germline V CDR1 and CDR2: WSHSY, SAAADI. This CDR3 region has 12 residues. Trimming stripped 2 bases from V and 11 bases from J, with 12 bases between.

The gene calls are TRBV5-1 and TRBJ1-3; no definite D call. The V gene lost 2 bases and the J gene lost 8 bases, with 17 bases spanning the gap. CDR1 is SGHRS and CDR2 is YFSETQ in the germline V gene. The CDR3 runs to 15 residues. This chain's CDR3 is CASSFMGALRDTIYF. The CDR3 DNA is TGCGCCAGCAGCTTTATGGGAGCCCTAAGGGACACCATATATTTT.

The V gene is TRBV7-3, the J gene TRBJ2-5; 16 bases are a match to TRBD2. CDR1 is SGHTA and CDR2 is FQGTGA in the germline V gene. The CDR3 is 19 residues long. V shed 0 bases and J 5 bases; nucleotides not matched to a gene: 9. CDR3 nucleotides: TGTGCCAGCAGCTTAACCGGGACTAGCGGGGGGGCCAGGAGTGAGACCCAGTACTTC. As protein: CASSLTGTSGGARSETQYF.

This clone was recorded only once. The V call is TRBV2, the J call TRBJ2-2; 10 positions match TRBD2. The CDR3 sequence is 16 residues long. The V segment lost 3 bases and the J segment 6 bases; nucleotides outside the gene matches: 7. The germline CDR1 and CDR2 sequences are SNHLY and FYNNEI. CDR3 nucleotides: TGTGCCAGCAGTGATCAACTAGCGGGGAGAGCCGGGGAGCTGTTTTTT. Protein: CASSDQLAGRAGELFF.

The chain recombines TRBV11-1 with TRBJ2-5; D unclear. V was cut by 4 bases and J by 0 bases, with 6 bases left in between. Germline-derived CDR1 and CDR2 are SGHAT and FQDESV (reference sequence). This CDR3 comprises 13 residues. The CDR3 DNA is TGTGCCAGCAGCTATCCGGACCAAGAGACCCAGTACTTC. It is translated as CASSYPDQETQYF.

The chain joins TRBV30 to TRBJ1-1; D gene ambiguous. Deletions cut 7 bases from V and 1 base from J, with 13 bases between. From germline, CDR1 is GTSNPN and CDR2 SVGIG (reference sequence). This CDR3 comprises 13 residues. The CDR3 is CASLAGSNTEAFF. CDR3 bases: TGTGCCTCCCTGGCCGGATCGAACACTGAAGCTTTCTTT.

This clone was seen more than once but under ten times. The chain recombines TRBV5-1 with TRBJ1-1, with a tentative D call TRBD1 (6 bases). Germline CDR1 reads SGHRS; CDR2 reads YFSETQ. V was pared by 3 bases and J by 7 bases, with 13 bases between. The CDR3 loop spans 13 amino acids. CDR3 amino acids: CASSSGQRGEAFF. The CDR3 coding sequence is TGCGCCAGCAGCTCCGGACAGAGGGGTGAAGCTTTCTTT.

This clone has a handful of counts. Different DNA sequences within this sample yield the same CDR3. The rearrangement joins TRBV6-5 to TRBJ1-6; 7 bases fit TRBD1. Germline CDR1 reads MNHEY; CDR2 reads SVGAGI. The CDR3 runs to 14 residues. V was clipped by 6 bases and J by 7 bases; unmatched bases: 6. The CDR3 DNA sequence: TGTGCCAGCAGCCGGGACAGAGTGAATTCACCCCTCCACTTT. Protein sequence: CASSRDRVNSPLHF.

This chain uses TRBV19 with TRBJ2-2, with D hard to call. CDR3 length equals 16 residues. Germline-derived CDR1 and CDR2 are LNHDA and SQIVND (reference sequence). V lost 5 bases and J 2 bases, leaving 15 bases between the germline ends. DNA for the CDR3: TGTGCCAGTAGTCGATCAGGCTCGACTAACACCGGGGAGCTGTTTTTT. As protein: CASSRSGSTNTGELFF.

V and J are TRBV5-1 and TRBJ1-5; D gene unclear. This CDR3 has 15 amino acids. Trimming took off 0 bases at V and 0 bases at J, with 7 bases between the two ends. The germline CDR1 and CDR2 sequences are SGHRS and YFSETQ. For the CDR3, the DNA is TGCGCCAGCAGCTTGGACGGCGGTAGCAATCAGCCCCAGCATTTT. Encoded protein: CASSLDGGSNQPQHF.

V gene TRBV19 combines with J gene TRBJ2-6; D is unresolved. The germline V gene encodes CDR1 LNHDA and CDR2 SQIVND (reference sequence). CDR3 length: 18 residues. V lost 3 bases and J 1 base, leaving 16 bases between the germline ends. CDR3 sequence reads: CASSISGALPSGANVLTF. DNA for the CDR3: TGTGCCAGTAGTATTAGTGGTGCCCTTCCTTCTGGGGCCAACGTCCTGACTTTC.

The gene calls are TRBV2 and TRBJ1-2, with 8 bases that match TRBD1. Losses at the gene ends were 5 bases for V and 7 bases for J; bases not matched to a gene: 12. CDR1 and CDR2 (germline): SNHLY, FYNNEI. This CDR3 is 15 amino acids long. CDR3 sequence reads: CASSLGGQGARGYTF. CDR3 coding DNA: TGTGCCAGCAGTCTCGGGGGGCAGGGGGCGCGTGGCTACACCTTC.

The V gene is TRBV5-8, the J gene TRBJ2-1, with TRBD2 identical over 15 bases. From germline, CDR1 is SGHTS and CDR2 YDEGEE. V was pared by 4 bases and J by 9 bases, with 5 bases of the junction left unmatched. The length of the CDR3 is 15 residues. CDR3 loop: CASSPGLAGGFEQFF. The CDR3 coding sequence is TGTGCCAGCAGCCCAGGACTAGCGGGGGGGTTTGAGCAGTTCTTC.

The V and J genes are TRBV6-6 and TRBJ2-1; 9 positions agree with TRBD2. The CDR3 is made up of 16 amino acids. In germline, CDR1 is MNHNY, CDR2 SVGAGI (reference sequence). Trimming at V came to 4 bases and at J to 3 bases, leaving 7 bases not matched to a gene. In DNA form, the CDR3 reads TGTGCCAGCAGTTCCCGGGGAGCGGGGGGCTACAATGAGCAGTTCTTC. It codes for CASSSRGAGGYNEQFF.

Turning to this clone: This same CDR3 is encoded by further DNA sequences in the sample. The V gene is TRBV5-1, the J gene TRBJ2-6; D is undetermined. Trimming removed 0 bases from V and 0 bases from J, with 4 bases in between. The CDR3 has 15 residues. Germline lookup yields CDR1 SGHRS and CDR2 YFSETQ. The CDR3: CASSLGGSGANVLTF. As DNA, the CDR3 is TGCGCCAGCAGCTTGGGGGGCTCTGGGGCCAACGTCCTGACTTTC.

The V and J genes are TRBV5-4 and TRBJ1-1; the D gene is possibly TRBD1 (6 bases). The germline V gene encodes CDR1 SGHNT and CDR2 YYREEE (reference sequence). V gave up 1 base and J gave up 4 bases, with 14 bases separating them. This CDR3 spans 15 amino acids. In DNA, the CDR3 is TGTGCCAGCAGCTTGTCGGGGGGGCAGGGCACTGAAGCTTTCTTT. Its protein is CASSLSGGQGTEAFF.